The T cell receptor beta chain described here comes from a study of cytomegalovirus exposure and HLA in healthy donors. Across the whole study: Early released data had tens of millions of unique TCRs, all coming from HLA-typed donors. Most donors, 70% to 85% of some 400 genotyped, fell in the Caucasian-associated ancestry cluster.

The PCR ran on 60 Vbeta and 13 Jbeta primers. Method: immunoSEQ multiplex PCR; TCRdb's copy keeps in-frame clones and lacks some. There are 85,000 to 100,000 clones in the sample; around nine tenths occur only once, and approximately 10% lies in the top ten. V was clipped by 5 bases and J by 2 bases, with 12 bases between them. Germline-derived CDR1 and CDR2 are SGHRS and YFSETQ. The CDR3 totals 14 residues. This TCR came from a man aged 30 to 39 in good health and CMV-seropositive. Material for sequencing was PBMCs. The genes are TRBV5-1 and TRBJ2-3; possibly TRBD2 for D (6 bases). CDR3 nucleotide sequence: TGCGCCAGCAGGGTTGGCGGGAACACAGATACGCAGTATTTT. The encoded protein is CASRVGGNTDTQYF.